Listed below are T cell receptor beta chains from one sample, sequenced in a study of Graves' ophthalmopathy and Graves' hyperthyroidism. TCRdb re-called the multiplex PCR reads through MiXCR, storing one row per CDR3 protein. The sample comprises 660,000 or so distinct CDR3 sequences, approximately 39% of which are singletons, and 3.3% rests with the top ten. The material sequenced was peripheral blood. All receptors come from an adult man with Graves' ophthalmopathy. Both conserved end residues are part of each CDR3. The order of the fields is clone size, J gene, D gene, V gene, CDR3 DNA, CDR3 protein. A D gene is named only where the DNA matches it firmly. The size entry is marked missing in some rows and otherwise reads once, few, many or a size class.

few,TRBJ2-5,TRBD1,TRBV20-1,TGCAGTGCTCACTACCGGGACAGACAAGAAACCCAGTACTTC,CSAHYRDRQETQYF
once,TRBJ1-2,.,TRBV11-1,TGTGCCAGCAGCCCATACGAAACAGGGAATCATGGCTACACCTTC,CASSPYETGNHGYTF
many,TRBJ2-5,TRBD2,TRBV19,TGTGCCAGTAGTCGCTCAGCGGGGGAAGAGACCCAGTACTTC,CASSRSAGEETQYF
.,TRBJ2-5,TRBD2,TRBV25-1,TGTGCCAGCAGCCGTGCGGGGGGGGCAGAGACCCAGTACTTC,CASSRAGGAETQYF
few,TRBJ1-2,TRBD1,TRBV24-1,TGTGCCAGCAGTTTAGCGGCAGGGGGATCTAACTATGGCTACACCTTC,CASSLAAGGSNYGYTF
.,TRBJ1-2,TRBD1,TRBV2,TGTGCCAGGGGGGACAGGGTTTTGAACTATGGCTACACCTTC,CARGDRVLNYGYTF
many,TRBJ1-1,TRBD1,TRBV5-8,TGTGCCAGCAGCCTGACGACAGGGCGGACTGAAGCTTTCTTT,CASSLTTGRTEAFF
.,TRBJ1-6,.,TRBV10-3,TGTGCCATCAGTGAGGGGGCAAATAATTCACCCCTCCACTTT,CAISEGANNSPLHF
many,TRBJ2-5,.,TRBV20-1,TGCAGTGCTTCCTTTGTCTCGGGGCAAGAGACCCAGTACTTC,CSASFVSGQETQYF
.,TRBJ1-1,TRBD1,TRBV20-1,TGCAGTGCTAGGCGGGACAGCCTTGAAGCTCTCTTT,CSARRDSLEALF
few,TRBJ1-3,.,TRBV5-1,TGCGCCAGCAGCTTGGTACCCCCTGGAAACACCATATATTTT,CASSLVPPGNTIYF
many,TRBJ2-7,TRBD1,TRBV25-1,TGTGCCAGCAGTGACTCCGGACAGGGCTACGAGCAGTACTTC,CASSDSGQGYEQYF
few,TRBJ2-7,.,TRBV6-5,TGTGCCAGCAGCGCACTGGAAGAGGGGGGCTACGAGCAGTACTTC,CASSALEEGGYEQYF
many,TRBJ2-2,TRBD1,TRBV29-1,TGCAGCGTCAAAAAGGCAGGGGGAAACACCGGGGAGCTGTTTTTT,CSVKKAGGNTGELFF
.,TRBJ2-7,.,TRBV7-7,TGTGCCAGCAGCCAAGAGGAGGGCCCATCCTACGAGCAGTACTTC,CASSQEEGPSYEQYF
many,TRBJ1-2,TRBD1,TRBV10-3,TGTGCCATCAGTGAGTCCACAGGGGGCTACTATGGCTACACCTTC,CAISESTGGYYGYTF
.,TRBJ1-2,.,TRBV5-1,TGCGCCAGCAGCTTGGATCCGGGGCTTGGAAACACCTTC,CASSLDPGLGNTF
.,TRBJ2-5,.,TRBV11-3,TGTGCCAGCAGCTTAGATGGAGGGGGAACAGAGACCCAGTACTTC,CASSLDGGGTETQYF
.,TRBJ1-6,TRBD1,TRBV9,TGCGCCAGCAGCCAAGGACAGGGTGAAACTCCCCTCCACTTT,CASSQGQGETPLHF
many,TRBJ1-1,TRBD1,TRBV5-1,TGCGCCAGCAAAGAAGGGACAGGGGGCTTGCGAGCTTTCTTT,CASKEGTGGLRAFF
many,TRBJ2-7,TRBD1,TRBV7-9,TGTGCCAGCAGTTCGAAGAAGAGGGGGCCCGTCCAAGAGCAGTACTTC,CASSSKKRGPVQEQYF
many,TRBJ1-3,.,TRBV6-5,TGTGCCAGCAGTTACGGGGGTGGAAACACCATATATTTT,CASSYGGGNTIYF
.,TRBJ1-2,TRBD1,TRBV10-2,TGCGCCAGCAGTGGACGGGACAGACCCTTTTTTGGCTACACCTTC,CASSGRDRPFFGYTF
many,TRBJ1-2,.,TRBV20-1,TGCAGTGCTCGTCAGGTTTCGTTCTATGGCTACACCTTC,CSARQVSFYGYTF
.,TRBJ1-4,.,TRBV5-1,.,CASSLQGGRRKTVFF
many,TRBJ2-6,.,TRBV2,TGTGCCAGCAGTGAACGAGAGGGGGCCAACGTCCTGACTTTC,CASSEREGANVLTF
.,TRBJ1-2,.,TRBV10-3,TGTGCCATCAGTGAGTCCGATCCAACCTCTGGAAACACCTTC,CAISESDPTSGNTF
.,TRBJ2-3,TRBD1,TRBV7-9,TGTGCCAGCAGCCTGAGGACAGGGACAGATACGCAGTATTTT,CASSLRTGTDTQYF
.,TRBJ1-1,.,TRBV2,TGTGCCAGCAAGTACAGGGCGGCCACTGAAGCTTTCTTT,CASKYRAATEAFF
many,TRBJ2-7,TRBD1,TRBV5-1,TGTGCCAGCAGCCTCGGGACAGGGAACTACGAGCAGTACTTC,CASSLGTGNYEQYF
few,TRBJ2-7,.,TRBV20-1,TGCAGTGCTAGTGCTAGCGCCAGCTACGAGCAGTACTTC,CSASASASYEQYF
few,TRBJ2-1,TRBD2,TRBV12-3/TRBV12-4,TGTGCCAGCAGTCGCAGACTAGCGGGTTGGGACAATGAGCAGTTCTTC,CASSRRLAGWDNEQFF
.,TRBJ1-3,.,TRBV7-2,TGTGCCAGCAGCTTAGGGGCCATATTTGTAAACACCATATATTTT,CASSLGAIFVNTIYF